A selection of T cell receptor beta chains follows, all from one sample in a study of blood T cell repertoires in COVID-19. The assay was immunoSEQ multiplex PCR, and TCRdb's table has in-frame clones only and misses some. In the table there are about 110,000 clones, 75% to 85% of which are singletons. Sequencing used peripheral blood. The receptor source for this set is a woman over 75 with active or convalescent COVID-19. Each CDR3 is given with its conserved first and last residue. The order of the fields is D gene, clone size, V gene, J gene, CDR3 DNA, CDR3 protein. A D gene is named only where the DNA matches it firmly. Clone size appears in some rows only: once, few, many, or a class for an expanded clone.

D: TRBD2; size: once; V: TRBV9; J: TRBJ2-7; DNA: TGTGCCAGCAGCTTCGCGGGGACTAGCGGTGCCTACGAGCAGTACTTC; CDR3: CASSFAGTSGAYEQYF
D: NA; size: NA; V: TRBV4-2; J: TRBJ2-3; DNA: TGTGCCAGCAGCCAAGGGCGGAGTTTACCCCCAGATACGCAGTATTTT; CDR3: CASSQGRSLPPDTQYF
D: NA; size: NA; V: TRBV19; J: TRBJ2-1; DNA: TGTGCCAGTAGTATTACCGGGAAGCGGCGCCTTTCCTCCTACAATGAGCAGTTCTTC; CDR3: CASSITGKRRLSSYNEQFF
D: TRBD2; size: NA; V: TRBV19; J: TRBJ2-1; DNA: TGTGCCAGTAGTAGAGGCGGGGGGAGGATGCAGTTCTTC; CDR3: CASSRGGGRMQFF
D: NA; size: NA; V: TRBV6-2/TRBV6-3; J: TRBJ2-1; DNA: TGTGCCAGCAGTTACCCACACCCCAGGGGTTCACACTACAATGAGCAGTTCTTC; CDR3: CASSYPHPRGSHYNEQFF
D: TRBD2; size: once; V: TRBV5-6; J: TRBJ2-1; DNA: TGTGCCAGCAGCTTATCAACTAGCGGGCTATCCTCCTACAATGAGCAGTTCTTC; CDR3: CASSLSTSGLSSYNEQFF
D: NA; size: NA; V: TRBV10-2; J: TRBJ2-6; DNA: TGCGCCAGCAGTGGTCTGAGGAGGGGCTCTGGGGCCAACGTCCTGACTTTC; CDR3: CASSGLRRGSGANVLTF
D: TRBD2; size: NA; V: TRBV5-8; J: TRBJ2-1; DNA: TGTGCCAGCAGCCCCGGACTAGCGGGAGAAGTTACGCAGTTCTTC; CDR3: CASSPGLAGEVTQFF
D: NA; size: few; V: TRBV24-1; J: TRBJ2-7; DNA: TGTGCCACCAGTGAATCGACAGCCTACGAGCAGTACTTC; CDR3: CATSESTAYEQYF
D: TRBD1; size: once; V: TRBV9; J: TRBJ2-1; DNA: TGTGCCAGCAGCTCCCCGGACAGGCTCAATGAGCAGTTCTTC; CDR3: CASSSPDRLNEQFF
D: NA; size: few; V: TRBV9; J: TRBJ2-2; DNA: TGTGCCAGTAACTCGAACACCGGGGAGCTGTTTTTT; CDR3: CASNSNTGELFF
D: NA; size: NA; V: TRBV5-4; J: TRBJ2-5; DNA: TGTGCCAGCAGCTTGGGGCTTCAGAAAGAGACCCAGTACTTC; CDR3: CASSLGLQKETQYF
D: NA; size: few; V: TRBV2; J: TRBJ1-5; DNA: TGTGCCAGCAGCAACAACAGGGACAATCAGCCCCAGCATTTT; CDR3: CASSNNRDNQPQHF
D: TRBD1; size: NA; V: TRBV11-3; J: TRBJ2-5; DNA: TGTGCCAGCAGTTTTGACAGGGGGCCCGAGACCCAGTACTTC; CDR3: CASSFDRGPETQYF
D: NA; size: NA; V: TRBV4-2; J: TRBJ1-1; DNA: TGTGCCAGCAGCCAAGGGAACGGACAGCCAATGAACACTGAAGCTTTCTTT; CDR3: CASSQGNGQPMNTEAFF
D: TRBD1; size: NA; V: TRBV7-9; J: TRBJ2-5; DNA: TGTGCCAGCAGCCGCGACAGGGATGAGACCCAGTACTTC; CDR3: CASSRDRDETQYF
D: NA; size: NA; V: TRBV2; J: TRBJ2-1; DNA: TGTGCCAGCAGCGCCTCCCTGACTGACTACAATGAGCAGTTCTTC; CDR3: CASSASLTDYNEQFF
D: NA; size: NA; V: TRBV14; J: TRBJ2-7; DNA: TGTGCCAGCAGCCATACTTCATACGAGCAGTACTTC; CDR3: CASSHTSYEQYF
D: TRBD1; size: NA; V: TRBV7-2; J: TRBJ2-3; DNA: TGTGCCAGCAGCGAAACCGGGACAGGGCGCACAGATACGCAGTATTTT; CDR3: CASSETGTGRTDTQYF
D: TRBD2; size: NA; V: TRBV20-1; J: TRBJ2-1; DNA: TGCAGTGCTAGTTCAGCGGGAGCCGGGTATGAGCAGTTCTTC; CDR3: CSASSAGAGYEQFF
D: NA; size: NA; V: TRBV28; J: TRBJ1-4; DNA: TGTGCCAGCAGCCCGGACAGCCGTTACGAAAAACTGTTTTTT; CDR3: CASSPDSRYEKLFF
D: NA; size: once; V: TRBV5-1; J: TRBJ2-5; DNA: TGCGCCAGCAGCGATCAGGGGAAATCAGCACCGTACTTC; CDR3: CASSDQGKSAPYF
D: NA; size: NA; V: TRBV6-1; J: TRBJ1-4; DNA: TGTGCCAGCAGTGAAGCGGGGAGGGCTAATGAAAAACTGTTTTTT; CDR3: CASSEAGRANEKLFF
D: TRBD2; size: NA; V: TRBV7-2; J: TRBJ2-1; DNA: TGTGCCAGCAGCTTAAGGGTAGCGGGAGGGGTTAGCAATGAGCAGTTCTTC; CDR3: CASSLRVAGGVSNEQFF
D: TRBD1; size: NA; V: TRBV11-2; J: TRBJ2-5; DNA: TGTGCCAGCAGCTTGGGACAGGAAGAGACCCAGTACTTC; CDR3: CASSLGQEETQYF
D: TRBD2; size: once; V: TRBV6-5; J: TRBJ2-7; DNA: TGTGCCAGTTCCCGACGGGGGGCCTACGAGCAGTACTTC; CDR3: CASSRRGAYEQYF
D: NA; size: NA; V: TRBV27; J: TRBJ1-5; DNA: TGTGCCAGCAGGGGGGGGGCGCCGAAGCCCCAGCATTTT; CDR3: CASRGGAPKPQHF
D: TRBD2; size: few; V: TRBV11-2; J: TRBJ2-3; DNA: TGTGCCAGCAGCATGCTAGCGGCGGCAGATACGCAGTATTTT; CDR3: CASSMLAAADTQYF